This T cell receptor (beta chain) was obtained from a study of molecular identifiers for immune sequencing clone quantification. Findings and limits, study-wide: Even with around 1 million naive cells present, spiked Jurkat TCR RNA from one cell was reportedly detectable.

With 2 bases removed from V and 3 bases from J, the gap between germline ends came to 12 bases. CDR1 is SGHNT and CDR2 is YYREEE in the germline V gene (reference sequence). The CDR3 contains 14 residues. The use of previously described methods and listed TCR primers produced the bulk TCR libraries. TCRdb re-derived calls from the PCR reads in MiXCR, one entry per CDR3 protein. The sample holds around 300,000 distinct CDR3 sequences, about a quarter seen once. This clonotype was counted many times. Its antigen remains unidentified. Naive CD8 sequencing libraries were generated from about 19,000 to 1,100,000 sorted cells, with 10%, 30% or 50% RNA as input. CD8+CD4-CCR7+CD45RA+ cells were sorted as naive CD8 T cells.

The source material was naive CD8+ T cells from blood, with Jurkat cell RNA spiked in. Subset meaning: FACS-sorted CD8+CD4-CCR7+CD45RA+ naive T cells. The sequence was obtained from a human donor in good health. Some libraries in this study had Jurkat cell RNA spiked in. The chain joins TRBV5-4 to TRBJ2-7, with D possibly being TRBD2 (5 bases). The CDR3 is CASSLDGTSYEQYF. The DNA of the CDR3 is TGTGCCAGCAGCTTAGACGGAACTAGCTACGAGCAGTACTTC.